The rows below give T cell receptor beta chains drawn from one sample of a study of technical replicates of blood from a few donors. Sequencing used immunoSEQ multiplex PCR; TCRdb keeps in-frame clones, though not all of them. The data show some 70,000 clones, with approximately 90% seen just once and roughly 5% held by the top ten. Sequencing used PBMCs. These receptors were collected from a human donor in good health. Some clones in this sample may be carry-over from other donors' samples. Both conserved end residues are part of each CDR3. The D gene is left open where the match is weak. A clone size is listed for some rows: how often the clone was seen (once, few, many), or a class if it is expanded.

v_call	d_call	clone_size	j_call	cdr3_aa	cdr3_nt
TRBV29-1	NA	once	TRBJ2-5	CSVGDLEPGETQYF	TGCAGCGTTGGGGACTTAGAGCCAGGAGAGACCCAGTACTTC
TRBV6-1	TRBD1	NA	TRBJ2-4	CASSEAGRQGAKNIQYF	TGTGCCAGCAGTGAAGCGGGGAGACAGGGGGCGAAAAACATTCAGTACTTC
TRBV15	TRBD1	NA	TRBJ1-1	CATSNGQAMNTEAFF	TGTGCCACCAGCAACGGACAGGCCATGAACACTGAAGCTTTCTTT
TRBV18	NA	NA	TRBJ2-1	CASSPDTMEQFF	TGTGCCAGCTCACCGGACACAATGGAGCAGTTCTTC
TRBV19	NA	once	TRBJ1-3	CASSISGRGSGNTIYF	TGTGCCAGTAGTATATCCGGCCGCGGTTCTGGAAACACCATATATTTT
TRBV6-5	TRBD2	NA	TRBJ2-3	CASSYSATSGKNTQYF	TGTGCCAGCAGTTACTCCGCGACTAGCGGGAAAAATACGCAGTATTTT
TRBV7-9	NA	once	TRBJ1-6	CASSLNRSRSSYNSPLHF	TGTGCCAGCAGCTTAAATCGAAGCCGGAGCTCCTATAATTCACCCCTCCACTTT
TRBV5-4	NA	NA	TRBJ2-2	CASSLVAGQGGELFF	TGTGCCAGCAGCTTGGTGGCGGGGCAGGGCGGGGAGCTGTTTTTT
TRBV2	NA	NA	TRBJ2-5	CASSDPQGQETQYF	TGTGCCAGCAGTGACCCGCAGGGGCAGGAGACCCAGTACTTC
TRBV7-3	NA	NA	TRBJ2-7	CASSPSGPTGEQYF	TGTGCCAGCAGCCCCAGCGGACCCACGGGGGAGCAGTACTTC
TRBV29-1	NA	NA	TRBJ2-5	CSVDPGQPAGTQYF	TGCAGCGTTGATCCAGGACAGCCGGCGGGGACCCAGTACTTC
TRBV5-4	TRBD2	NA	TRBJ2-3	CASSRGGITDTQYF	TGTGCCAGCAGCCGCGGGGGGATCACAGATACGCAGTATTTT
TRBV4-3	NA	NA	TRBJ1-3	CASSQDSSSGNTIYF	TGCGCCAGCAGCCAAGATTCCAGCTCTGGAAACACCATATATTTT
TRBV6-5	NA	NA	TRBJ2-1	CASSPTFGVGNEQFF	TGTGCCAGCAGTCCCACGTTCGGGGTTGGGAATGAGCAGTTCTTC
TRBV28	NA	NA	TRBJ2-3	CASNQEGSRDTQYF	TGTGCCAGTAACCAGGAGGGGAGTCGAGATACGCAGTATTTT
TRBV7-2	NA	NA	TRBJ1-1	CASRTRDSGPSEAFF	TGTGCCAGCAGAACGAGGGACTCCGGGCCCTCTGAAGCTTTCTTT
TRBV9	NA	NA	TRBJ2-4	CASRGLLAKNIQYF	TGTGCCAGCAGGGGACTTCTAGCCAAAAACATTCAGTACTTC
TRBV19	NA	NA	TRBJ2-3	CASSDQLHRADTQYF	TGTGCCAGTAGTGATCAGCTCCACAGGGCAGATACGCAGTATTTT
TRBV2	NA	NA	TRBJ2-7	CASSDWTLSYEQYF	TGTGCCAGCAGTGACTGGACTCTCTCCTACGAGCAGTACTTC
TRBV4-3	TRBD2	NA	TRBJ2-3	CASSQVGRGGLTDTQYF	TGCGCCAGCAGCCAAGTCGGGCGGGGGGGCCTAACAGATACGCAGTATTTT
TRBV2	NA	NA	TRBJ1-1	CASSVGGLFVF	TGTGCCAGCAGTGTGGGGGGGCTTTTTGTCTTT
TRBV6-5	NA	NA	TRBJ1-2	CASSYSIRQENGYTF	TGTGCCAGCAGTTACTCGATACGTCAGGAAAATGGCTACACCTTC
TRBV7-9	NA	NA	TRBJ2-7	CASSLVRGEQYF	TGTGCCAGCAGCTTAGTTCGGGGGGAGCAGTACTTC
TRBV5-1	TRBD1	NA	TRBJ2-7	CASSSSTGAYAEQYF	TGCGCCAGCAGCAGTTCGACAGGGGCATACGCCGAGCAGTACTTC
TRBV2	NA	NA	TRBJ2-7	CASSEGPREINEQYF	TGTGCCAGCAGTGAGGGCCCGAGGGAGATTAACGAGCAGTACTTC
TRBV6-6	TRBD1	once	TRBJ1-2	CASSYGQGDGYTF	TGTGCCAGCAGTTACGGGCAGGGGGATGGCTACACCTTC
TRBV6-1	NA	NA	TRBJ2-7	CASSVQGSYEQYF	TGTGCCAGCAGTGTACAGGGATCCTACGAGCAGTACTTC
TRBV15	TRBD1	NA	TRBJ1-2	CATSRDRQQYGYTF	TGTGCCACCAGCCGGGACAGGCAACAGTATGGCTACACCTTC
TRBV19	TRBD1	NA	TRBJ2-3	CACQGQGIDTQYF	TGTGCCTGCCAGGGACAGGGAATTGATACGCAGTATTTT
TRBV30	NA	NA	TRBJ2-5	CAWSVRRRETQYF	TGTGCCTGGAGTGTGCGGCGCAGAGAGACCCAGTACTTC
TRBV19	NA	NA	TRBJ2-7	CASSIDRGKYEQYF	TGTGCCAGTAGCATAGATCGGGGGAAGTACGAGCAGTACTTC
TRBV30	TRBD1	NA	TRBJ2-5	CAWSTTGATSETQYF	TGTGCCTGGAGCACGACAGGGGCAACGTCGGAGACCCAGTACTTC
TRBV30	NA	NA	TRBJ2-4	CAWHPAVARGTWATILAKNIQYF	TGTGCCTGGCACCCCGCGGTAGCGCGGGGGACATGGGCCACCATTTTAGCCAAAAACATTCAGTACTTC